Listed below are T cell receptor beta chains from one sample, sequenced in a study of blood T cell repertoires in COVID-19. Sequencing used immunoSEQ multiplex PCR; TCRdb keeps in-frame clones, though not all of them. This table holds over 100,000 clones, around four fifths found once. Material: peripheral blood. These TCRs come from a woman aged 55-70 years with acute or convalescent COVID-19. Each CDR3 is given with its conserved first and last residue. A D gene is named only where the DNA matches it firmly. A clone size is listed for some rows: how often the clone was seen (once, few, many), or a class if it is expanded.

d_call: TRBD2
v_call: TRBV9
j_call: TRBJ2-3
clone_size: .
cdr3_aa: CASSPRAGGPDTQYF
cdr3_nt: TGTGCCAGCAGCCCGCGGGCGGGAGGGCCAGATACGCAGTATTTT

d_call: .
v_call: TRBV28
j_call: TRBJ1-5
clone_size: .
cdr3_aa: CASSFWELGNQPQHF
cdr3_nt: TGTGCCAGCAGTTTCTGGGAGCTTGGCAATCAGCCCCAGCATTTT

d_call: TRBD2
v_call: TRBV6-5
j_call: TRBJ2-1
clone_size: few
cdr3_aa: CASSYGGGPYNEQFF
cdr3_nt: TGTGCCAGCAGTTACGGCGGGGGGCCATACAATGAGCAGTTCTTC

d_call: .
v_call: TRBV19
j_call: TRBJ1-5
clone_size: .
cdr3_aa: CASRDWAGRNQPQHF
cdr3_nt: TGTGCCAGTAGGGACTGGGCAGGTCGCAATCAGCCCCAGCATTTT

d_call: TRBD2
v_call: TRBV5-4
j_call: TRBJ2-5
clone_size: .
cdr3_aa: CASSTGTSQETQYF
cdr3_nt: TGTGCCAGCAGCACCGGGACTAGCCAAGAGACCCAGTACTTC

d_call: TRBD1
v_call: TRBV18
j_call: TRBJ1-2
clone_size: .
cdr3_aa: CASLFGQGGGYTF
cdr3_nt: TGTGCCAGCTTATTCGGACAGGGAGGTGGCTACACCTTC

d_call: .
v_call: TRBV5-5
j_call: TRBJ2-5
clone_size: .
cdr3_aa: CASSFPAETQYF
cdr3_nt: TGTGCCAGCAGCTTCCCTGCGGAGACCCAGTACTTC

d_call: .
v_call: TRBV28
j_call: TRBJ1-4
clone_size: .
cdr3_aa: CASSAGLGKLFF
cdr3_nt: TGTGCCAGCAGTGCGGGGTTGGGAAAACTGTTTTTT

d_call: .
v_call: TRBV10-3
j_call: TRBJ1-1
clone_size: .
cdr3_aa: CAISNTQGKGSEAFF
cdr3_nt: TGTGCCATCAGTAACACACAGGGAAAAGGCTCTGAAGCTTTCTTT

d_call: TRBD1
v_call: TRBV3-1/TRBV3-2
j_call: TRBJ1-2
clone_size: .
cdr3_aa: CASSQGGTGKLGYGYTF
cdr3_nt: TGTGCCAGCAGCCAAGGTGGGACAGGGAAACTTGGCTATGGCTACACCTTC

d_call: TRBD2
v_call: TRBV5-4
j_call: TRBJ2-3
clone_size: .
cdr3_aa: CASSPGLAGTDTQYF
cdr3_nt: TGTGCCAGCAGCCCCGGACTAGCGGGCACAGATACGCAGTATTTT

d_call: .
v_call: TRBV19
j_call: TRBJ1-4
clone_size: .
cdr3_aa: CASRIAGTNEKLFF
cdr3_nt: TGTGCCAGTAGAATCGCCGGAACTAATGAAAAACTGTTTTTT

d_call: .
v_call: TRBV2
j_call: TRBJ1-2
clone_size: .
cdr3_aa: CASSVGGGSYTF
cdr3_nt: TGTGCCAGCAGTGTCGGCGGCGGGAGTTACACCTTC

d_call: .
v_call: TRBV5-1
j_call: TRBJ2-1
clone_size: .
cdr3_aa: CASKRESSYNEQFF
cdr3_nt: TGCGCCAGCAAGAGGGAAAGCTCCTACAATGAGCAGTTCTTC

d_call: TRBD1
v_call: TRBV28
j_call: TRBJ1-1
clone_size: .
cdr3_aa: CASIHRGYTEAFF
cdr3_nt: TGTGCCAGCATCCACAGGGGATACACTGAAGCTTTCTTT

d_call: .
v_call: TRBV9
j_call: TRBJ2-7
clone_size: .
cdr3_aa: CASSVIDTTYEQYF
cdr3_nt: TGTGCCAGCAGCGTCATAGACACCACCTACGAGCAGTACTTC

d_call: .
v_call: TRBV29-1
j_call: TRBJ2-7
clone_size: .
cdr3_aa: CSVWSGIEQYF
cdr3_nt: TGCAGCGTTTGGTCAGGGATTGAGCAGTACTTC

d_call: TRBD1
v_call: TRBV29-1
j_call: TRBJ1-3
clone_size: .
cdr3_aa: CSVPSGQGPSGNTIYF
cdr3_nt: TGCAGCGTTCCTTCGGGACAGGGACCCTCTGGAAACACCATATATTTT

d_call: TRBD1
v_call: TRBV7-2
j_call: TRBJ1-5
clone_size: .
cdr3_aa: CASSGDRGIQPQHF
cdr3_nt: TGTGCCAGCAGCGGGGACAGGGGAATTCAGCCCCAGCATTTT

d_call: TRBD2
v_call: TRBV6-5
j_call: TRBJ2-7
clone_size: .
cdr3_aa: CASSYQRERRQYF
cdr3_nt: TGTGCCAGCAGTTACCAGCGGGAGAGGAGGCAGTACTTC

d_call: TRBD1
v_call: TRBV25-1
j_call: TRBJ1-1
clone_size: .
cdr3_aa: CASRGQAHTEAFF
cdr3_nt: TGTGCCAGCAGGGGACAGGCTCACACTGAAGCTTTCTTT

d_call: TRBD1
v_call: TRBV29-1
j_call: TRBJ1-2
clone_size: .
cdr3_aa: CSVDVAQGSYGYTF
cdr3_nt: TGCAGCGTTGATGTGGCACAGGGGAGCTATGGCTACACCTTC